The 21 T cell receptor beta chains presented below share a single source sample, sequenced in a study of Ad26.COV2.S vaccination and SARS-CoV-2 variants listed by TCRdb under 2021. Library construction relied on the immunoSEQ multiplex PCR assay. TCRdb limited this immuneACCESS table to in-frame rearrangements with V and J called. A share of clones is missing; checked studies link under half to unresolved V genes, and the rest is unexplained. The sample data list 87,000 or so clones, and less than 85% of these were observed just once. The ten top clones hold about a sixth of the sample. In the paper's terms, the time point label means: individuals recovered from natural SARS-CoV-2 infection. Sequencing used peripheral blood, obtained after recovery from COVID-19. The receptors were gathered from a human donor who had recovered from COVID-19.

The V call is TRBV27, the J call TRBJ2-3; 10 bases are shared with TRBD2. Germline CDR1 and CDR2: MNHEY and SMNVEV (reference sequence). V shed 8 bases and J 6 bases; nucleotides not matched to a gene: 17. This CDR3 spans 17 amino acids. The CDR3 DNA reads TGTGCCAGCGGAGTTACTAGCGGGATGAAACCCCCGGATACGCAGTATTTT. Amino acid sequence: CASGVTSGMKPPDTQYF.

CDR3 protein: CASSQDPDTRGQGRDYGYTF. As DNA, the CDR3 is TGTGCCAGCAGCCAAGACCCCGATACGCGCGGGCAGGGCAGGGACTATGGCTACACCTTC. The chain carries TRBV3-1 (or the pseudogene TRBV3-2) and TRBJ1-2; D perhaps matches TRBD1 (5 bases). The V gene lost 0 bases and the J gene lost 3 bases, with 26 bases spanning the gap. Germline values: CDR1 LGHDT, CDR2 YNNKEL (reference sequence). The CDR3 spans 20 residues.

The chain carries TRBV5-1 and TRBJ2-3; D is undetermined. This CDR3 contains 13 residues. Germline-derived CDR1 and CDR2 are SGHRS and YFSETQ. V gave up 6 bases and J gave up 1 base, with 9 bases separating them. As DNA, the CDR3 is TGCGCCAGCACTAACACCCGCACAGATACGCAGTATTTT. Protein product: CASTNTRTDTQYF.

This clone has a single count. V is TRBV6-6 and J is TRBJ1-1; D is ambiguous. The V end was cut by 0 bases, the J end by 4 bases, with 6 bases between. The CDR3 length is 13 residues. CDR1 is MNHNY, CDR2 SVGAGI, per germline (reference sequence). In DNA form, the CDR3 reads TGTGCCAGCAGTTACTCGATATCCACTGAAGCTTTCTTT. It codes for CASSYSISTEAFF.

The J gene is TRBJ2-7, the V gene TRBV2; D is undetermined. CDR1 is SNHLY and CDR2 is FYNNEI in the germline V gene. The CDR3 covers 11 residues. Trimming removed 3 bases at V and 10 bases at J, with 10 bases between. The CDR3: CASSELVGQYF. The DNA of the CDR3 is TGTGCCAGCAGTGAGCTTGTAGGACAGTACTTC.

This chain links TRBV20-1 with TRBJ2-7, with D possibly matching TRBD1 (5 bases). Trimming left V 3 bases short and J 7 bases short, with 19 bases between. Germline loops: CDR1 DFQATT, CDR2 SNEGSKA (reference sequence). The CDR3 length is 14 residues. CDR3 in DNA: TGCAGTGCTAGTAGGACATCTACCATGGGGGAGCAGTACTTC. Translation: CSASRTSTMGEQYF.

Comments on this clone: The same CDR3 arises from other DNA sequences in this sample as well. The chain has TRBV5-1 and TRBJ2-2; TRBD1 matches at 7 bases. Germline V gene lookup returns CDR1 SGHRS and CDR2 YFSETQ. The CDR3 is 16 amino acids. The V gene end was trimmed by 0 bases and the J gene end by 2 bases; junction bases not matched to a gene: 4. The CDR3 here is CASSLGGTANTGELFF. The CDR3 bases are TGCGCCAGCAGCTTGGGAGGGACAGCTAACACCGGGGAGCTGTTTTTT.

This CDR3 is CASSALREIQNEQYF. CDR3 nucleotides: TGTGCCAGCAGCGCGCTCCGGGAGATTCAGAACGAGCAGTACTTC. This chain links TRBV5-6 with TRBJ2-7; weak D call: TRBD2 (6 bases). CDR3 length: 15 residues. Germline CDR1 is SGHDT and CDR2 is YYEEEE. Trimming shortened V by 4 bases and J by 5 bases, and 19 bases separated the two germline ends.

The CDR3 region is CASHYQGKSYEQYF. The DNA for the CDR3 is TGTGCCAGCCACTACCAGGGGAAATCCTACGAGCAGTACTTC. This chain links TRBV6-5 with TRBJ2-7, with D possibly TRBD1 on 6 matching bases. Germline values: CDR1 MNHEY, CDR2 SVGAGI. This CDR3 spans 14 amino acids. Trimming pared 8 bases from V and 1 base from J, leaving 15 bases between.

This clone was seen once. J is TRBJ2-1 and V is TRBV6-2 or TRBV6-3; 12 bases are shared with TRBD2. CDR1 is MNHEY and CDR2 is SVGEGT in the germline V gene. J was trimmed by 2 bases and V by 2 bases; bases with no gene match: 7. The CDR3 loop spans 18 amino acids. The CDR3 DNA reads TGTGCCAGCAGTTACCGCACTAGCGGGAGGTTTACCTACAATGAGCAGTTCTTC. Translation: CASSYRTSGRFTYNEQFF.

This chain connects TRBV4-2 to TRBJ2-3; tentatively, D is TRBD2 (5 bases). The CDR3 contains 15 residues. V lost 0 bases to trimming and J lost 3 bases, with 10 bases between them. CDR1 and CDR2 (germline): LGHNA, YNFKEQ. CDR3 bases: TGTGCCAGCAGCCAAGATATCGTAGCGACAGATACGCAGTATTTT. Its translation: CASSQDIVATDTQYF.

This clone was seen many times. One end of the junction fails to match germline, which may point to a read error. The chain joins TRBV6-2 or TRBV6-3 to TRBJ2-7, with no clear D. Germline lookup yields CDR1 MNHEY and CDR2 SVGEGT. The CDR3 has 16 amino acids. In nucleotides, the CDR3 is TGTGCCAGCAGCTACTCATTTTTAGACGCGAACTACGAGCAGTACTTC. Protein product: CASSYSFLDANYEQYF.

This clone was seen just once. The chain recombines TRBV18 with TRBJ2-4; no clear D gene. The CDR3 runs 16 residues. The V gene lost 3 bases and the J gene lost 1 base, with 13 bases spanning the gap. From germline, CDR1 is KGHSH and CDR2 LQKENI. The CDR3 loop reads CASSPVGMGAKNIQYF. The CDR3 coding sequence is TGTGCCAGCTCACCGGTGGGGATGGGGGCCAAAAACATTCAGTACTTC.

The chain links TRBV19 to TRBJ1-2; D is unclear. Germline lookup yields CDR1 LNHDA and CDR2 SQIVND (reference sequence). This CDR3 contains 15 residues. V was clipped by 0 bases and J by 6 bases, with 14 bases between them. The CDR3 region has the DNA TGTGCCAGTAGTATAGATCTCGGGGATAGGGATGGCTACACCTTC. Encoded protein: CASSIDLGDRDGYTF.

This chain connects TRBV28 to TRBJ1-1, with TRBD1 as a possible D gene (5 bases). This CDR3 is 12 amino acids long. V was cut by 8 bases and J by 5 bases, with 12 bases left in between. Looked up from germline, CDR1 is MDHEN and CDR2 is SYDVKM. The CDR3 region has the DNA TGTGCCAGCCGTCAGGGATATACTGAAGCTTTCTTT. It translates to CASRQGYTEAFF.

The chain carries TRBV20-1 and TRBJ1-1; D gene uncertain. The V gene's germline CDR1 is DFQATT and CDR2 SNEGSKA (reference sequence). This CDR3 region has 13 residues. Trimming pared 3 bases from V and 11 bases from J, leaving 19 bases between. CDR3 DNA sequence: TGCAGTGCTAGTCCCCCCCCGGGTTTAGGGGCTTTCTTT. Amino acid sequence: CSASPPPGLGAFF.

J is TRBJ1-1 and V is TRBV7-6; D unresolved. The CDR3 has 14 residues. CDR1 is SGHVS, CDR2 FNYEAQ, per germline. V was clipped by 1 base and J by 0 bases, with 6 bases between them. The CDR3 reads CASSLEFLNTEAFF. The CDR3 DNA reads as TGTGCCAGCAGCTTAGAATTCCTGAACACTGAAGCTTTCTTT. Based on the CDR3 plus reference TRBV7-6 and TRBJ1-1, the full variable domain is GAGVSQSPRYKVTKRGQDVALRCDPISGHVSLYWYRQALGQGPEFLTYFNYEAQQDKSGLPNDRFSAERPEGSISTLTIQRTEQRDSAMYRCASSLEFLNTEAFFGQGTRLTVV.

V usage is TRBV6-5 and J usage is TRBJ2-1; 10 bases match TRBD1. Germline V gene lookup returns CDR1 MNHEY and CDR2 SVGAGI. The CDR3 extends over 15 amino acids. The V segment lost 2 bases and the J segment 7 bases; nucleotides outside the gene matches: 5. The CDR3 DNA reads as TGTGCCAGCAGTTACAGCCGGACAGGGGGTAATGAGCAGTTCTTC. This codes for CASSYSRTGGNEQFF.

The gene calls are TRBV9 and TRBJ1-1; TRBD1 matches at 8 bases. With V trimmed by 4 bases and J by 7 bases, 9 bases remained unmatched. CDR1 and CDR2 from the germline V gene are SGDLS and YYNGEE. This CDR3 region has 14 residues. CDR3 sequence reads: CASSPETGEIEAFF. The CDR3 DNA is TGTGCCAGCAGCCCAGAGACAGGGGAGATTGAAGCTTTCTTT.

The chain employs TRBV20-1 and TRBJ2-1; D gene ambiguous. Germline CDR1 and CDR2: DFQATT and SNEGSKA (reference sequence). V lost 3 bases and J 4 bases, leaving 10 bases between the germline ends. The length of the CDR3 is 13 residues. This chain's CDR3 is CSASSHLYNEQFF. In DNA form, the CDR3 reads TGCAGTGCTAGTTCCCACTTATACAATGAGCAGTTCTTC.

The chain links TRBV3-1 (or the pseudogene TRBV3-2) to TRBJ2-7; D unclear. Trimming took 5 bases from V and 2 from J, leaving 4 bases between them. Germline V gene sequence: CDR1 LGHDT, CDR2 YNNKEL (reference sequence). The CDR3 has 11 residues. CDR3 loop: CASSSTYEQYF. CDR3 nucleotide sequence: TGTGCCAGCAGCTCCACCTACGAGCAGTACTTC.